The next 25 T cell receptor beta chains were all read from a single sample in a study of human T cells and chemical hapten exposure. The time point denotes: healthy volunteer bleed at 6 weeks. The authors' total RNA extraction used unfractionated whole blood. TCRdb ran MiXCR on the RACE reads and lists one entry per CDR3 protein. Of over 35,000 distinct CDR3 sequences listed, around 3.4% are singletons. Sequencing used whole blood. Receptors originate from a human donor in good health. Some clones in this sample may be carry-over from other donors' samples.

This clonotype was seen ten or more times. V usage is TRBV6-1 and J usage is TRBJ1-5; D gene uncertain. V lost 7 bases and J lost 0, with 13 bases in between. CDR1 is MNHNS, CDR2 SASEGT, per germline. This CDR3 is built from 15 residues. CDR3 in amino acids: CASTTEFYSNQPQHF. Written as DNA, the CDR3 is TGTGCCAGCACCACAGAATTCTATAGCAATCAGCCCCAGCATTTT.

This clonotype came up many times. J is TRBJ2-1 and V is TRBV20-1; 10 bases map to TRBD2. Germline values: CDR1 DFQATT, CDR2 SNEGSKA (reference sequence). Trimming cost V 0 bases and J 4 bases; bases outside gene matches: 6. This CDR3 spans 16 amino acids. The CDR3 loop is CSARDPWTSGYNEQFF. Written as DNA, the CDR3 is TGCAGTGCTAGAGATCCTTGGACTAGCGGATACAATGAGCAGTTCTTC.

This clonotype was observed at least ten times. CDR3 in DNA: TGTGCCAGCAGCTTAGGGCAGAATGAGCAGTTCTTC. This encodes CASSLGQNEQFF. V usage is TRBV11-2 and J usage is TRBJ2-1; unclear D gene. V was cut by 1 base and J by 7 bases, with 5 bases left in between. Germline V gives CDR1 SGHAT, CDR2 FQNNGV. The CDR3 is made up of 12 amino acids.

This clonotype was detected ten times or more. The rearrangement joins TRBV28 to TRBJ2-3; D gene ambiguous. Germline CDR1 MDHEN, CDR2 SYDVKM. This CDR3 comprises 14 residues. Trimming took 1 base from V and 4 from J, leaving 9 bases between them. The CDR3 sequence: CASSLSSRADTQYF. In nucleotides, the CDR3 is TGTGCCAGCAGTTTATCTTCCCGGGCAGATACGCAGTATTTT.

This clonotype has a handful of counts. This chain uses TRBV12-3 or TRBV12-4 with TRBJ1-5; D is unresolved. The CDR3 spans 13 residues. Trimming shortened V by 4 bases and J by 2 bases, and 6 bases separated the two germline ends. CDR3 in amino acids: CASSYSGNQPQHF. The CDR3 region has the DNA TGTGCCAGCAGTTATAGTGGCAATCAGCCCCAGCATTTT.

This clonotype has a count of ten or more. This chain uses TRBV6-5 with TRBJ1-1; D unclear. The germline CDR1 and CDR2 sequences are MNHEY and SVGAGI. The germline V and J ends were trimmed by 2 bases and 1 base, with 8 bases remaining between them. CDR3 length: 14 amino acids. In DNA, the CDR3 is TGTGCCAGCAGTTACGAGACATCGAACACTGAAGCTTTCTTT. Translated, it gives CASSYETSNTEAFF.

This clonotype was counted at least ten times. The chain joins TRBV12-3 or TRBV12-4 to TRBJ1-3; tentatively, D is TRBD1 (5 bases). Trimming removed 3 bases from V and 0 bases from J, with 9 bases in between. This CDR3 contains 15 residues. The CDR3: CASSFQGTSGNTIYF. For the CDR3, the DNA is TGTGCCAGCAGTTTTCAGGGAACCTCTGGAAACACCATATATTTT.

This clonotype was picked up many times. The chain couples TRBV7-2 to TRBJ2-1; 8 nucleotides match TRBD2. V shed 5 bases, J shed 7 bases, and the junction held 10 bases outside the gene matches. The length of the CDR3 is 15 residues. CDR1 is SGHTA, CDR2 FQGNSA, per germline. The CDR3 coding sequence is TGTGCCAGCAGCCGGGGAAGCGGGAGACTTAATGAGCAGTTCTTC. Protein: CASSRGSGRLNEQFF.

This clonotype has ten or more counts. The V and J genes are TRBV10-1 and TRBJ2-3; no reliable D call. V was clipped by 8 bases and J by 0 bases, with 6 bases between them. CDR1 is WNHNN and CDR2 is SYGVQD in the germline V gene (reference sequence). The CDR3 runs to 12 residues. Written as DNA, the CDR3 is TGCGCCAGCGGAGAGAGCACAGATACGCAGTATTTT. Residues: CASGESTDTQYF.

This clonotype appeared many times. This rearrangement joins TRBV4-1 to TRBJ1-4; unclear D gene. With 4 bases removed from V and 0 bases from J, the gap between germline ends came to 12 bases. This CDR3 is 16 amino acids long. Germline CDR1 reads MGHRA; CDR2 reads YSYEKL. The CDR3 bases are TGCGCCAGCAGCCTGGGCGTACCTGCAACTAATGAAAAACTGTTTTTT. Its translation: CASSLGVPATNEKLFF.

This clonotype has just a few counts. The genes are TRBV5-8 and TRBJ2-1, with TRBD2 matching over 13 bases. This CDR3 contains 17 residues. Germline V gene lookup returns CDR1 SGHTS and CDR2 YDEGEE. V trimming: 0 bases; J trimming: 1 base; junction bases outside the gene matches: 1. In DNA, the CDR3 is TGTGCCAGCAGCTTGGGGGGACTAGCGGGATCCTACAATGAGCAGTTCTTC. It translates to CASSLGGLAGSYNEQFF.

At least ten counts were recorded for this clonotype. This sequence joins TRBV27 and TRBJ2-1; 13 nucleotides agree with TRBD2. The germline CDR1 and CDR2 sequences are MNHEY and SMNVEV (reference sequence). This CDR3 comprises 15 residues. V lost 4 bases and J lost 4; bases outside the gene matches: 1. CDR3 region: CASSSTSGGYNEQFF. CDR3 sequence (DNA): TGTGCCAGCAGTTCGACTAGCGGGGGGTACAATGAGCAGTTCTTC.

This clonotype has ten or more counts. This sequence joins TRBV11-2 and TRBJ1-2; 7 positions agree with TRBD1. With 5 bases clipped from V and 6 bases from J, the junction kept 15 bases outside the gene matches. Germline V gene data show CDR1 as SGHAT and CDR2 as FQNNGV. This CDR3 has 16 residues. CDR3 loop: CASSPLRGGGIDGYTF. CDR3 coding DNA: TGTGCCAGCAGCCCCCTGAGAGGGGGCGGGATCGATGGCTACACCTTC.

This clonotype was recorded a few times. The V and J genes are TRBV29-1 and TRBJ1-1, with 7 bases fitting TRBD1. The CDR3 totals 13 residues. The germline V gene has CDR1 SQVTM and CDR2 ANQGSEA. V dropped 4 bases and J dropped 3; count of bases not matched to a gene: 5. The CDR3: CSVGWDSHTEAFF. The CDR3 DNA reads TGCAGCGTTGGATGGGACAGCCACACTGAAGCTTTCTTT.

This clonotype was detected many times. The rearrangement uses TRBV28 and TRBJ1-1; no definite D call. Trimming cost V 6 bases and J 0 bases, with 14 bases left between them. The CDR3 has 15 amino acids. Germline assignment: CDR1 MDHEN and CDR2 SYDVKM. CDR3: CASSPPGRLNTEAFF. In DNA, the CDR3 is TGTGCCAGCAGCCCCCCCGGACGGCTGAACACTGAAGCTTTCTTT.

The sample holds a few counts of this clonotype. The J gene is TRBJ2-7, the V gene TRBV7-9; D remains unclear. The CDR3 runs to 15 residues. Germline lookup yields CDR1 SEHNR and CDR2 FQNEAQ (reference sequence). Trimming cost V 3 bases and J 6 bases, with 18 bases left between them. The CDR3 reads CASSLGFGPRREQYF. The CDR3 coding sequence is TGTGCCAGCAGCTTGGGCTTCGGGCCCAGGCGCGAGCAGTACTTC.

This clonotype was seen repeatedly, ten times or more. The chain uses TRBV23-1 and TRBJ2-5; possibly TRBD2 for D (6 bases). TRBV23-1 is an ORF, with its function uncertain. This CDR3 region has 13 residues. Trimming took 0 bases from V and 7 from J, leaving 9 bases between them. DNA of the CDR3: TGCGCCAGCAGTCAATCGAGGGAGGCGACCCAGTACTTC. It translates to CASSQSREATQYF.

The sample holds many counts of this clonotype. This sequence joins TRBV27 and TRBJ1-5; D unresolved. The ends were cut back, 4 bases at V and 3 bases at J, with 13 bases in the middle. Looked up from germline, CDR1 is MNHEY and CDR2 is SMNVEV (reference sequence). The length of the CDR3 is 15 residues. As DNA, the CDR3 is TGTGCCAGCAGTTCGACCCGGACTTTCAATCAGCCCCAGCATTTT. It encodes CASSSTRTFNQPQHF.

At least ten counts were recorded for this clonotype. The chain uses TRBV7-9 and TRBJ1-4; D not resolved. V lost 0 bases to trimming and J lost 8 bases, with 16 bases between them. Germline CDR1 reads SEHNR; CDR2 reads FQNEAQ (reference sequence). This CDR3 is 16 amino acids long. DNA of the CDR3: TGTGCCAGCAGCTTAGCGAGCAACGGGAGGCGCGAAAAACTGTTTTTT. Translation: CASSLASNGRREKLFF.

This clonotype has just a few counts. V is TRBV7-2 and J is TRBJ2-1; weak D call: TRBD2 (5 bases). There are 15 residues in the CDR3. V lost 1 base, J lost 2 bases, and 9 bases lay in between. CDR1 and CDR2 (germline): SGHTA, FQGNSA. CDR3 sequence: CASSLGTSTYNEQFF. The CDR3 bases are TGTGCCAGCAGCTTAGGGACTTCTACCTACAATGAGCAGTTCTTC.

The sample holds many counts of this clonotype. The chain is built from TRBV6-1 and TRBJ1-4, with D perhaps matching TRBD1 (5 bases). V lost 1 base, J lost 6 bases, and 15 bases lay in between. CDR1 is MNHNS and CDR2 is SASEGT in the germline V gene. The CDR3 loop spans 16 amino acids. The CDR3, as DNA: TGTGCCAGCAGTGAAGTTCTGGGGGGAATGGATGAAAAACTGTTTTTT. Its translation is CASSEVLGGMDEKLFF.

This clonotype came up many times. V gene TRBV9 combines with J gene TRBJ2-1; D gene unclear. With 4 bases removed from V and 4 bases from J, the gap between germline ends came to 12 bases. Germline V lookup: CDR1 SGDLS, CDR2 YYNGEE. The CDR3 consists of 14 residues. This CDR3 is CASSSRALYNEQFF. CDR3 DNA: TGTGCCAGCAGCTCCCGAGCCTTGTACAATGAGCAGTTCTTC.

This clonotype was detected ten times or more. CDR3 bases: TGTGCCAGTAGTATGGTCGGGGAGCTGTTTTTT. Residues: CASSMVGELFF. The chain uses TRBV19 and TRBJ2-2, with D unresolved. Trimming cost V 3 bases and J 7 bases, with 3 bases left between them. The CDR3 sequence is 11 residues long. Germline lookup yields CDR1 LNHDA and CDR2 SQIVND (reference sequence). The full variable domain, in which reference TRBV19 and TRBJ2-2 provide the parts outside the CDR3, is DGGITQSPKYLFRKEGQNVTLSCEQNLNHDAMYWYRQDPGQGLRLIYYSQIVNDFQKGDIAEGYSVSREKKESFPLTVTSAQKNPTAFYLCASSMVGELFFGEGSRLTVL.

This clonotype came up many times. The CDR3 spells CASSFMTGLNTEAFF. In DNA, the CDR3 is TGTGCCAGCAGTTTTATGACAGGGCTGAACACTGAAGCTTTCTTT. V gene TRBV12-3 or TRBV12-4 combines with J gene TRBJ1-1; 7 positions match TRBD1. The CDR3 covers 15 residues. V lost 3 bases, J lost 0 bases, and 4 bases stayed unmatched.

This clonotype came up many times. The V and J genes are TRBV12-3 or TRBV12-4 and TRBJ1-2; D gene unclear. CDR3 length: 14 amino acids. With 3 bases removed from V and 4 bases from J, the gap between germline ends came to 12 bases. The CDR3 nucleotides are TGTGCCAGCAGTTTCAGACCGGGCGGCTATGGCTACACCTTC. Its protein product is CASSFRPGGYGYTF.